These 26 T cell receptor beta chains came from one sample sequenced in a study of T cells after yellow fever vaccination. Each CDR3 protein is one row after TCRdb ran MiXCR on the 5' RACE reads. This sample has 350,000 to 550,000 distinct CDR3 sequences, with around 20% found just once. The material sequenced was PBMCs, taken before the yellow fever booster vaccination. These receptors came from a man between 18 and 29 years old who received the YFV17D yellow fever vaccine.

This CDR3 is CAISEGDRGDGETQYF. The DNA for the CDR3 is TGTGCCATCAGTGAAGGGGACAGGGGGGATGGCGAGACCCAGTACTTC. V and J are TRBV10-3 and TRBJ2-5; 11 positions agree with TRBD1. CDR1 and CDR2 (germline): ENHRY, SYGVKD. The length of the CDR3 is 16 residues. The J segment lost 5 bases and the V segment lost 3 bases, leaving 8 bases of the junction unmatched.

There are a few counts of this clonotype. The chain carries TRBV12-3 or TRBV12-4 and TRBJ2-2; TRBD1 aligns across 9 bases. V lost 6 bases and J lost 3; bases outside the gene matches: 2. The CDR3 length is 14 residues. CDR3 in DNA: TGTGCCAGCAGGGACAGGGGTTACACCGGGGAGCTGTTTTTT. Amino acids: CASRDRGYTGELFF.

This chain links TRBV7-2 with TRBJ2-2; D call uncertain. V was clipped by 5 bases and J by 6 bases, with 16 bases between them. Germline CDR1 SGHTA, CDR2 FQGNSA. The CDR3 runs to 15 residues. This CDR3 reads CASSLVPGISGELFF. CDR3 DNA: TGTGCCAGCAGCCTAGTTCCGGGCATTTCCGGGGAGCTGTTTTTT.

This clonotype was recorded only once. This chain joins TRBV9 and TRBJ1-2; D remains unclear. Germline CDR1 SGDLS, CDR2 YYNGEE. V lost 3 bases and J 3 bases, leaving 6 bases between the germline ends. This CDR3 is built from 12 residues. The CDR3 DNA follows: TGTGCCAGCAGCGCGATGGACTATGGCTACACCTTC. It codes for CASSAMDYGYTF.

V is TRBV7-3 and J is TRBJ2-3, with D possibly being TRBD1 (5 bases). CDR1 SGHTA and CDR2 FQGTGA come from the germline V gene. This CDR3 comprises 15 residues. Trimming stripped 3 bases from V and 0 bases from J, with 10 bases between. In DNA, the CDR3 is TGTGCCAGCAGCTTCAAGGGGTCTAGCACAGATACGCAGTATTTT. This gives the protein CASSFKGSSTDTQYF.

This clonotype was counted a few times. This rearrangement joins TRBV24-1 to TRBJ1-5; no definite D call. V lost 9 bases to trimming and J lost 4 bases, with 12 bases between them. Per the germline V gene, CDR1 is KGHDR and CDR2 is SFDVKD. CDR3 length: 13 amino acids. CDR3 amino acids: CATGRGENQPQHF. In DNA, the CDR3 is TGTGCCACCGGACGCGGGGAGAATCAGCCCCAGCATTTT.

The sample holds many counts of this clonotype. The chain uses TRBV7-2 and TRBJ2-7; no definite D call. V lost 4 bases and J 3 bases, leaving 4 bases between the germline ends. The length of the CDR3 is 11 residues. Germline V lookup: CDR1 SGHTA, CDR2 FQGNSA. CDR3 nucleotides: TGTGCCAGCAGCTCCTACTACGAGCAGTACTTC. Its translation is CASSSYYEQYF.

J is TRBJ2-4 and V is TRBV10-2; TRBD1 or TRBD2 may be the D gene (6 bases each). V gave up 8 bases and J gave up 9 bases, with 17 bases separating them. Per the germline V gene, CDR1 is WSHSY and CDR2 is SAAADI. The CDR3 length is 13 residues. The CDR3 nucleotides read TGCGCCAGCCTGGCGGGGCAGGGGACCATTCAGTACTTC. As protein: CASLAGQGTIQYF.

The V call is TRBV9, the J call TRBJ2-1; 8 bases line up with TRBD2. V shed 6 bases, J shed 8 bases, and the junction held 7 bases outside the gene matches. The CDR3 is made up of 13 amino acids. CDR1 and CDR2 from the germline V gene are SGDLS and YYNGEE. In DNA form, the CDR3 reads TGTGCCAGCAACCCGGGGGGGGGCTATGAGCAGTTCTTC. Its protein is CASNPGGGYEQFF.

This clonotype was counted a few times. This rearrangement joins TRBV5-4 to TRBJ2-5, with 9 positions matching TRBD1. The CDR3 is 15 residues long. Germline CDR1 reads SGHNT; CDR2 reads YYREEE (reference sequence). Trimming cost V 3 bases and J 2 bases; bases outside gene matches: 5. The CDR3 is CASSSGQGPQETQYF. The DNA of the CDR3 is TGTGCCAGCAGCTCCGGACAGGGGCCGCAAGAGACCCAGTACTTC.

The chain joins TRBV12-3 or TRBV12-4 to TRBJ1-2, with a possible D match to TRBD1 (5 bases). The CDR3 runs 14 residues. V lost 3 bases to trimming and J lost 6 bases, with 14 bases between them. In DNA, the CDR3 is TGTGCCAGCAGTTTTGGGGACCCAAGGGATGGCTACACCTTC. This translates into CASSFGDPRDGYTF.

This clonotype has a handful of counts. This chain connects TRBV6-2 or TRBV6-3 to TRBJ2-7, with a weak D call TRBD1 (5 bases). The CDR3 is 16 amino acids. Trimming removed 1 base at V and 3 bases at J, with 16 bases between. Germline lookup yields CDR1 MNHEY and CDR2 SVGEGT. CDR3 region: CASSYYSRTNYYEQYV. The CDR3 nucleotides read TGTGCCAGCAGTTACTACTCTCGGACAAACTACTACGAGCAGTACGTC.

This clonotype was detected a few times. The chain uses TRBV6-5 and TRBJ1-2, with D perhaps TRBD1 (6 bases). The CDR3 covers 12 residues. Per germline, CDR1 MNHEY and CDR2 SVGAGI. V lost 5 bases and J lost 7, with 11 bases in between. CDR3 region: CASSLGTSGYTF. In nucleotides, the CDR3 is TGTGCCAGCAGTCTCGGGACATCTGGCTACACCTTC.

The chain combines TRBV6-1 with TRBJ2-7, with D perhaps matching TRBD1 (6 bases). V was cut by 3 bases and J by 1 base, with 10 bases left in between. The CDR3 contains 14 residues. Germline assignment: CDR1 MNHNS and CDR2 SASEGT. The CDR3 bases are TGTGCCAGCAGTGAGACAGGCAGATCCTACGAGCAGTACGTC. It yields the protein CASSETGRSYEQYV.

The CDR3 region is CASSFDRPPGELFF. The CDR3 DNA follows: TGTGCCAGCAGTTTTGACAGACCTCCCGGGGAGCTGTTTTTT. The chain uses TRBV11-2 and TRBJ2-2; a weak D match, TRBD1 (5 bases). Germline V gene sequence: CDR1 SGHAT, CDR2 FQNNGV. V lost 6 bases and J 6 bases, leaving 14 bases between the germline ends. The CDR3 loop spans 14 amino acids.

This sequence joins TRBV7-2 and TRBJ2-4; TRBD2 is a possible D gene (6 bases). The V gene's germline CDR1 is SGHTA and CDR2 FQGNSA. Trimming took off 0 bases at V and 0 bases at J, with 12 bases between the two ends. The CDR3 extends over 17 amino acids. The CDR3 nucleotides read TGTGCCAGCAGCTTAGCTGGCGGGGCTCTAGCCAAAAACATTCAGTACTTC. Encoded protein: CASSLAGGALAKNIQYF. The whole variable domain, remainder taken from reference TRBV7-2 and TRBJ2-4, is GAGVSQSPSNKVTEKGKDVELRCDPISGHTALYWYRQSLGQGLEFLIYFQGNSAPDKSGLPSDRFSAERTGGSVSTLTIQRTQQEDSAVYLCASSLAGGALAKNIQYFGAGTRLSVL.

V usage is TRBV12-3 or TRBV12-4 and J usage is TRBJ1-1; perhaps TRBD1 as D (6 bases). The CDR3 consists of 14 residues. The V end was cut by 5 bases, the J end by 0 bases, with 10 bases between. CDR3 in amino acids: CASSNTGLNTEAFF. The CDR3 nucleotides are TGTGCCAGCAGTAACACAGGGTTGAACACTGAAGCTTTCTTT.

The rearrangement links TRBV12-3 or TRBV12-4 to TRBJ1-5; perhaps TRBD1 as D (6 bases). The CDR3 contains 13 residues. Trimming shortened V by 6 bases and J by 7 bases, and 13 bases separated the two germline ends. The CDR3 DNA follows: TGTGCCAGCAGCAGATCAGGGGTGCAGCCCCAGCATTTT. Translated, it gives CASSRSGVQPQHF.

Written as DNA, the CDR3 is TGCAGTGCCACACTGACAGAAAATTCACCCCTCCACTTT. The encoded protein is CSATLTENSPLHF. This chain connects TRBV20-1 to TRBJ1-6; D might be TRBD1 (5 bases). This CDR3 is built from 13 residues. Germline V gene data show CDR1 as DFQATT and CDR2 as SNEGSKA (reference sequence). V lost 6 bases, J lost 7 bases, and 13 bases lay in between.

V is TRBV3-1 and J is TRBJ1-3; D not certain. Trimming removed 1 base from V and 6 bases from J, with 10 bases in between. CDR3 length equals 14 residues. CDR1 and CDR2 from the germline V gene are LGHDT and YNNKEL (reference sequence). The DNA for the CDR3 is TGTGCCAGCAGCCAAGGACAAAGAGAAAACACCATATATTTT. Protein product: CASSQGQRENTIYF.

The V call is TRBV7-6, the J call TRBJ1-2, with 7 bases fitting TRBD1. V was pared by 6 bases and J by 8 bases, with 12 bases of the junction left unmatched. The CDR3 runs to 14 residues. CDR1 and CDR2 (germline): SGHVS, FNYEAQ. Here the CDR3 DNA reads TGTGCCAGCAGTGGAGCAGGGGGTTTAGAAGGCTACACCTTC. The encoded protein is CASSGAGGLEGYTF.

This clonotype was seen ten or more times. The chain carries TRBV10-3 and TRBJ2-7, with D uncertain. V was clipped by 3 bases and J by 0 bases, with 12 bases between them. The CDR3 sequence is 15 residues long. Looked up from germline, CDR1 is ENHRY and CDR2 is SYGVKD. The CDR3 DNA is TGTGCCATCAGTGATCCGGACCATAGCTCCTACGAGCAGTACTTC. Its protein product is CAISDPDHSSYEQYF.

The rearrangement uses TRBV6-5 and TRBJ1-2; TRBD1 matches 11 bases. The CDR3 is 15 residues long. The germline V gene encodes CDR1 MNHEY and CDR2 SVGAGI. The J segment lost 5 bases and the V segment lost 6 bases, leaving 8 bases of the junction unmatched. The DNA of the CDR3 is TGTGCCAGCAGAGCGCCCGGGACAGGGGGTTATGGCTACACCTTC. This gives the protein CASRAPGTGGYGYTF.

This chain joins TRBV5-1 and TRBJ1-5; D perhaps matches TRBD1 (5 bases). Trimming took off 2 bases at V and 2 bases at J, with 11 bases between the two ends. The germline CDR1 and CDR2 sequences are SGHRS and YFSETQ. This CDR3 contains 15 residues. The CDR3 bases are TGCGCCAGCAGCTTCGAAGGGGTTGGCAATCAGCCCCAGCATTTT. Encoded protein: CASSFEGVGNQPQHF.

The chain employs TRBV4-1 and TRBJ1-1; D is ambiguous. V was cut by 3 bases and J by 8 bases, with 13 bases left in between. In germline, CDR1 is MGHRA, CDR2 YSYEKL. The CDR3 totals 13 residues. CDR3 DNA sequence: TGCGCCAGCAGCCACCCCGGCGGCGGGGAAGCTTTCTTT. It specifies CASSHPGGGEAFF.

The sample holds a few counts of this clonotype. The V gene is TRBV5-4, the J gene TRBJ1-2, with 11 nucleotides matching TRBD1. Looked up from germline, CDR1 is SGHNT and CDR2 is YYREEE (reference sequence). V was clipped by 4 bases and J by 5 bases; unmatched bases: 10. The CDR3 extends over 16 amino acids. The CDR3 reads CASSLPPGQGGYGYTF. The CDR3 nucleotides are TGTGCCAGCAGCCTACCCCCGGGACAGGGGGGATATGGCTACACCTTC.